This T cell receptor beta chain is drawn from a study of OX40 agonist ivuxolimab in advanced cancers. Overall study: Every 2 weeks, patients received ivuxolimab intravenously, dosed at 0.01 to 10 mg/kg. Therapy given before enrollment (anti-PD-1, anti-PD-L1 or anti-CTLA-4) was allowed, and 40% to 45% had some. Notes on the study in general: Individuals who were partial responders at 0.1-3.0 mg/kg had clonal expansion that ranked among the lowest. CD8+ T cells showed, on average, more clonal expansion than CD4+ cells.

Data came from immunoSEQ multiplex PCR; TCRdb stores just in-frame clones and leaves some out. The sample yields about 18,000 clones, about four fifths seen once. This clone was detected only a few times. Its specificity is not known. Sequencing used CD4+ or CD8+ T cells sorted from blood, obtained in a trial of the OX40 agonist ivuxolimab. This TCR was recovered from an adult with an advanced solid tumor such as melanoma, head and neck, liver or kidney cancer.

CDR3 DNA: TGTGCCAGCAGCGGACAGGGGACTATCGAGCAGTACTTC. Its translation: CASSGQGTIEQYF. V and J are TRBV27 and TRBJ2-7, with 9 positions matching TRBD1. Germline CDR1 reads MNHEY; CDR2 reads SMNVEV (reference sequence). The CDR3 totals 13 residues. Unmatched junction bases numbered 6, after V lost 6 bases and J lost 6 bases.